The rows below give T cell receptor beta chains drawn from one sample of a study of neoadjuvant anti-PD-1 for oral cavity cancer. Sequenced by immunoSEQ multiplex PCR; TCRdb stores in-frame clones only, minus some. The profile covers 73,000 or so clones, with 85% appearing a single time and 3.4% taken by the ten largest. The sample in question was PBMCs, obtained after nivolumab (anti-PD-1) treatment. These receptors came from a person aged 35-79 years with oral cavity squamous cell carcinoma. The CDR3 runs from the conserved cysteine through the conserved F or W. Fields, in order: CDR3 protein, CDR3 DNA, J gene, clone size, V gene, D gene. The D gene is left open where the match is weak. Some rows have no size entry. The others give once, few or many, or a class for an expanded clone.

CDR3aa: CASSRLAGGSYEQYF
CDR3nt: TGTGCCAGTAGTCGCCTAGCGGGAGGATCCTACGAGCAGTACTTC
j_gene: TRBJ2-7
abundance: -
v_gene: TRBV19
d_gene: TRBD2

CDR3aa: CASRIGRANYGYTF
CDR3nt: TGTGCCAGCAGAATAGGCCGAGCTAACTATGGCTACACCTTC
j_gene: TRBJ1-2
abundance: -
v_gene: TRBV6-5
d_gene: -

CDR3aa: CASSFTGPYEQYF
CDR3nt: TGCGCCAGCAGCTTCACGGGGCCCTACGAGCAGTACTTC
j_gene: TRBJ2-7
abundance: -
v_gene: TRBV5-1
d_gene: -

CDR3aa: CASSPGPDRDQPQHF
CDR3nt: TGTGCCAGCAGCCCAGGCCCCGACAGGGATCAGCCCCAGCATTTT
j_gene: TRBJ1-5
abundance: -
v_gene: TRBV2
d_gene: TRBD1

CDR3aa: CASSFGHLNTGELFF
CDR3nt: TGTGCCAGCAGCTTTGGACATTTGAACACCGGGGAGCTGTTTTTT
j_gene: TRBJ2-2
abundance: -
v_gene: TRBV11-2
d_gene: -

CDR3aa: CASSSSLGVEPQHF
CDR3nt: TGTGCCAGCAGTTCCAGCTTGGGGGTAGAGCCCCAGCATTTT
j_gene: TRBJ1-5
abundance: once
v_gene: TRBV28
d_gene: -

CDR3aa: CAISESGAGEADEQFF
CDR3nt: TGTGCCATCAGTGAGTCCGGAGCGGGAGAGGCTGATGAGCAGTTCTTC
j_gene: TRBJ2-1
abundance: -
v_gene: TRBV10-3
d_gene: TRBD2

CDR3aa: CASSHDRDRVYEQYF
CDR3nt: TGTGCCAGTAGTCATGACCGGGACAGGGTCTACGAGCAGTACTTC
j_gene: TRBJ2-7
abundance: -
v_gene: TRBV19
d_gene: TRBD1

CDR3aa: CASIPVAGSNQPQHF
CDR3nt: TGTGCCAGCATCCCTGTGGCGGGCTCCAATCAGCCCCAGCATTTT
j_gene: TRBJ1-5
abundance: once
v_gene: TRBV27
d_gene: -

CDR3aa: CASSYYRGDTQYF
CDR3nt: TGTGCCAGCAGTTATTACAGGGGAGATACGCAGTATTTT
j_gene: TRBJ2-3
abundance: -
v_gene: TRBV6-6
d_gene: TRBD1

CDR3aa: CASSAGNNQPQHF
CDR3nt: TGTGCCAGCAGCGCAGGGAACAATCAGCCCCAGCATTTT
j_gene: TRBJ1-5
abundance: -
v_gene: TRBV11-2
d_gene: -

CDR3aa: CASSLSGTEQFF
CDR3nt: TGTGCCAGCAGCTTAAGCGGGACTGAGCAGTTCTTC
j_gene: TRBJ2-1
abundance: -
v_gene: TRBV7-3
d_gene: -

CDR3aa: CASSGGSGHVTYEQYF
CDR3nt: TGTGCCAGCAGCGGAGGATCGGGACACGTCACCTACGAGCAGTACTTC
j_gene: TRBJ2-7
abundance: -
v_gene: TRBV21-1
d_gene: -

CDR3aa: CASSPRLAGGPVNTQYF
CDR3nt: TGTGCCAGCAGCCCAAGACTAGCGGGAGGCCCGGTGAATACGCAGTATTTT
j_gene: TRBJ2-3
abundance: -
v_gene: TRBV5-5
d_gene: TRBD2

CDR3aa: CASSWGQGYEKLFF
CDR3nt: TGTGCCAGCAGCTGGGGACAGGGGTACGAAAAACTGTTTTTT
j_gene: TRBJ1-4
abundance: -
v_gene: TRBV11-2
d_gene: TRBD1

CDR3aa: CAWSDYQVSIAKNIQYF
CDR3nt: TGTGCCTGGAGTGATTATCAGGTCTCCATAGCCAAAAACATTCAGTACTTC
j_gene: TRBJ2-4
abundance: -
v_gene: TRBV30
d_gene: -

CDR3aa: CASSVGDSGYNEQFF
CDR3nt: TGTGCCAGCAGCGTAGGGGATAGCGGATACAATGAGCAGTTCTTC
j_gene: TRBJ2-1
abundance: -
v_gene: TRBV9
d_gene: -

CDR3aa: CASSLTGTGNYGYTF
CDR3nt: TGTGCCAGCAGCTTAACCGGGACAGGGAACTATGGCTACACCTTC
j_gene: TRBJ1-2
abundance: -
v_gene: TRBV5-4
d_gene: TRBD1

CDR3aa: CSARGGRTEFF
CDR3nt: TGCAGTGCTAGAGGGGGGAGGACGGAGTTCTTC
j_gene: TRBJ2-1
abundance: -
v_gene: TRBV20-1
d_gene: -

CDR3aa: CASSVWDSLETQYF
CDR3nt: TGTGCCAGCAGTGTCTGGGACAGCCTAGAGACCCAGTACTTC
j_gene: TRBJ2-5
abundance: -
v_gene: TRBV6-1
d_gene: TRBD1

CDR3aa: CASSAPSGKTQYF
CDR3nt: TGTGCCAGCAGCGCCCCCTCCGGAAAGACCCAGTACTTC
j_gene: TRBJ2-5
abundance: once
v_gene: TRBV21-1
d_gene: -

CDR3aa: CASSRTATYEQYF
CDR3nt: TGTGCCAGCAGCCGGACGGCAACCTACGAGCAGTACTTC
j_gene: TRBJ2-7
abundance: -
v_gene: TRBV7-9
d_gene: -

CDR3aa: CASSSTGPGGYTF
CDR3nt: TGTGCCAGCAGTTCCACAGGGCCTGGGGGCTACACCTTC
j_gene: TRBJ1-2
abundance: once
v_gene: TRBV27
d_gene: -

CDR3aa: CAWSERLANTGELFF
CDR3nt: TGTGCCTGGAGTGAACGGCTAGCGAACACCGGGGAGCTGTTTTTT
j_gene: TRBJ2-2
abundance: -
v_gene: TRBV30
d_gene: -

CDR3aa: CASSLGTGAGPDTQYF
CDR3nt: TGCGCCAGCAGCTTAGGGACAGGGGCCGGTCCAGATACGCAGTATTTT
j_gene: TRBJ2-3
abundance: -
v_gene: TRBV5-1
d_gene: TRBD1

CDR3aa: CASSQRENTQYF
CDR3nt: TGTGCCAGCAGCCAAAGGGAAAATACGCAGTATTTT
j_gene: TRBJ2-3
abundance: -
v_gene: TRBV5-4
d_gene: -

CDR3aa: CAISGGGQGPTDTQYF
CDR3nt: TGTGCCATCAGTGGAGGGGGACAGGGACCCACAGATACGCAGTATTTT
j_gene: TRBJ2-3
abundance: -
v_gene: TRBV10-3
d_gene: TRBD1

CDR3aa: CAISETSGRYGEQYF
CDR3nt: TGTGCCATCAGTGAGACTAGCGGGAGATATGGCGAGCAGTACTTC
j_gene: TRBJ2-7
abundance: -
v_gene: TRBV10-3
d_gene: TRBD2